This is a list of T cell receptor beta chains from one sample in a study of T cells in Graves' hyperthyroidism and ophthalmopathy. TCRdb re-called the multiplex PCR reads with MiXCR, one entry per CDR3 protein. Found here are 690,000 or so distinct CDR3 sequences, about 19% of them singletons; the top ten hold around 15%. What was sequenced was blood. Receptor source: a woman aged 45-59 years with Graves' hyperthyroidism that later progressed to Graves' ophthalmopathy. CDR3s leave out the opening cysteine and the closing phenylalanine or tryptophan. Fields, in order: D gene, V gene, J gene, CDR3 protein. A D gene is named only where the DNA matches it firmly.

d_call: NA; v_call: TRBV27; j_call: TRBJ2-1; cdr3_aa: ASSLGDARHEQF
d_call: TRBD1; v_call: TRBV20-1; j_call: TRBJ1-2; cdr3_aa: SASQGQDSLYYGYT
d_call: NA; v_call: TRBV5-1; j_call: TRBJ2-7; cdr3_aa: ASSLDQREQY
d_call: TRBD1; v_call: TRBV12-3/TRBV12-4; j_call: TRBJ2-5; cdr3_aa: ASSPTGTGSETQY
d_call: NA; v_call: TRBV10-2; j_call: TRBJ1-1; cdr3_aa: ASSSTGRSNTEAF
d_call: NA; v_call: TRBV20-1; j_call: TRBJ2-1; cdr3_aa: SARYGGVNEQF
d_call: NA; v_call: TRBV12-3/TRBV12-4; j_call: TRBJ1-4; cdr3_aa: ASNRATNEKLF
d_call: TRBD1; v_call: TRBV19; j_call: TRBJ1-5; cdr3_aa: ASRSLGQANSNQPQH
d_call: TRBD2; v_call: TRBV14; j_call: TRBJ2-1; cdr3_aa: ASSQEEGTSGDNEQF
d_call: TRBD1; v_call: TRBV29-1; j_call: TRBJ1-3; cdr3_aa: SVEVRGQINTIY
d_call: NA; v_call: TRBV7-8; j_call: TRBJ1-1; cdr3_aa: ASSLLGGPMNTEAF
d_call: TRBD1; v_call: TRBV7-9; j_call: TRBJ1-2; cdr3_aa: ASSLAAGGEYGYT
d_call: NA; v_call: TRBV2; j_call: TRBJ1-2; cdr3_aa: ASSFNGAEGGYT
d_call: NA; v_call: TRBV6-2/TRBV6-3; j_call: TRBJ2-3; cdr3_aa: ASSYTAATLTDTQY
d_call: NA; v_call: TRBV6-1; j_call: TRBJ1-3; cdr3_aa: ASTEDGRSSGNTIY
d_call: NA; v_call: TRBV9; j_call: TRBJ2-2; cdr3_aa: ASSVGGVPTNTGELF
d_call: TRBD2; v_call: TRBV10-3; j_call: TRBJ2-2; cdr3_aa: AISDGRGATNTGELF
d_call: NA; v_call: TRBV12-5; j_call: TRBJ1-1; cdr3_aa: ASATFMSTEAF
d_call: TRBD1; v_call: TRBV6-1; j_call: TRBJ2-2; cdr3_aa: ASRAGTGGTGELF
d_call: NA; v_call: TRBV16; j_call: TRBJ2-3; cdr3_aa: ASSQSSSTDTQY
d_call: NA; v_call: TRBV6-1; j_call: TRBJ2-2; cdr3_aa: ASRLYDGELF
d_call: NA; v_call: TRBV29-1; j_call: TRBJ1-5; cdr3_aa: NVEFQSNQPQH
d_call: NA; v_call: TRBV10-3; j_call: TRBJ1-2; cdr3_aa: AIRPMTGLNYGYT
d_call: TRBD2; v_call: TRBV5-1; j_call: TRBJ2-3; cdr3_aa: ASKLAGVADTQY
d_call: TRBD1; v_call: TRBV18; j_call: TRBJ1-1; cdr3_aa: ASSPTGGDTEAF
d_call: NA; v_call: TRBV7-2; j_call: TRBJ1-5; cdr3_aa: ASSLELPHRVGQPQH
d_call: TRBD1; v_call: TRBV16; j_call: TRBJ1-4; cdr3_aa: ASGQGFDEKLF
d_call: NA; v_call: TRBV3-1; j_call: TRBJ1-6; cdr3_aa: ASSHPDRPGSPLH
d_call: NA; v_call: TRBV19; j_call: TRBJ2-2; cdr3_aa: ASSIPRGDDTGELF
d_call: NA; v_call: TRBV20-1; j_call: TRBJ2-3; cdr3_aa: SATPGRAADTQY
d_call: TRBD1; v_call: TRBV6-1; j_call: TRBJ1-1; cdr3_aa: ASSEGTGAF
d_call: NA; v_call: TRBV12-3/TRBV12-4; j_call: TRBJ1-3; cdr3_aa: ASSPNAGTGNTIY
d_call: NA; v_call: TRBV5-1; j_call: TRBJ2-3; cdr3_aa: ASSLQGTTDTQY
d_call: TRBD2; v_call: TRBV5-1; j_call: TRBJ2-3; cdr3_aa: ASSLEGLAGTDTQY
d_call: TRBD2; v_call: TRBV7-9; j_call: TRBJ2-7; cdr3_aa: ASSPLADITYEQY
d_call: NA; v_call: TRBV5-8; j_call: TRBJ2-7; cdr3_aa: ASSLGSHSRNPYEQY